One TCR beta chain is described in this entry. Its antigen is as yet unknown. These data are taken from a study of cytomegalovirus exposure and HLA in healthy donors. Study results and caveats: The authors reported that TCR beta sequences could predict HLA-A and HLA-B alleles. These predictions were accurate for most subjects in the first cohort. In a later analysis, specific HLA alleles were associated with over 15,000 TCR beta sequences at a 0.05 false discovery rate.

It was with 60 Vbeta and 13 Jbeta primers that the PCR ran. The assay was immunoSEQ multiplex PCR, and TCRdb's table has in-frame clones only and misses some. The sample lists 150,000 or so clones, around 79% occurring once. Trimming took 5 bases from V and 7 from J, leaving 15 bases between them. The CDR3 totals 14 residues. Germline V lookup: CDR1 SNHLY, CDR2 FYNNEI. The TCR originated in a middle-aged woman in good health and CMV-seronegative. The gene calls are TRBV2 and TRBJ2-1; the D gene is possibly TRBD2 (6 bases). The sample was PBMCs. The CDR3 protein is CASSSRLEGNEQFF. The DNA of the CDR3 is TGTGCCAGCAGTTCTCGGCTGGAGGGAAATGAGCAGTTCTTC.